Sequencing of this T cell receptor beta chain was carried out in a study of molecular identifiers for immune sequencing clone quantification (dated by TCRdb to 2016 to 2019). For the study in its entirety: For a replicate experiment, RNA from approximately 20,000 or 100,000 naive CD8 T cells was divided into five aliquots, of which four were sequenced. This methods study benchmarked molecular-identifier clustering-based TCR repertoire sequencing (MIDCIRS) and TCR RNA copy counting, using CD8 T cells to do so.

The CDR3 spans 15 residues, from the cysteine through the phenylalanine. Only the CDR3 part of the read is kept: 45 bases, read in frame from the first base. Per the germline V gene, SGHTA is the CDR1 and FQGNSA is the CDR2. Trimming removed 5 bases from V and 8 bases from J, leaving 19 bases between the germline ends. General findings and caveats noted by the study authors: Without barcode sub-clustering, chimeric consensus sequences inflated TCR diversity; chimeras reached as high as 47%. Highly expanded clone sizes could be underestimated because identical TCR molecules may share a barcode. The naive libraries included spiked-in Jurkat TCR RNA (roughly nine copies' worth), and this Jurkat TCR RNA is not part of the donor repertoire. Modeling gave about 3.3 recovered TCR RNA copies per cell versus around 10 by digital PCR, implying about 30% capture efficiency. In CMV-specific effector cells, over 99% of molecules were held by clones above 20 RNA copies, whereas under 1% of molecules were held by such clones in naive cells. Even against a background of around 900,000 naive CD8 T cells, spiked-in Jurkat TCR RNA amounting to a single cell's worth was reported to be detectable.

Libraries were prepared through PCR. Reads for this sample came from a NextSeq 500. Bulk TCR libraries were made following a previously described method, with the TCR primers given in Table S5. Purification of total RNA was performed with the Qiagen AllPrep DNA/RNA kit. Before analysis, reads from multiple sequencing runs of the same library were pooled. In the source study's methods: Reads were retained only if an exact TCR constant sequence was present, and the retained reads were trimmed to 150 nt and grouped according to their 12-nt molecular barcodes. Reads within each barcode group were sub-clustered using a 15% Levenshtein threshold, and quality-weighted consensus sequences were constructed for each RNA molecule. Non-functional sequences were discarded, and so were lower-count sequences lying one edit away from another sequence. On the basis of fitting two negative binomial distributions, barcode sub-clusters with fewer than 20% of the maximum read count were discarded. TCRdb took the public reads, trimmed them with fastp at Q25, ran MiXCR for clone calling and kept in-frame beta chains. CDR3 protein sequences are deduplicated, and each keeps its most common genes and DNA. TCRdb's processing, not the study's, gives the V and J calls here. The table for this sample lists approximately 590,000 distinct CDR3 sequences; approximately 24% of them were counted only once. The ten largest make up 0.75% to 0.8% of the sample.

Libraries of naive CD8 T cells were built from around 20,000 to 990,000 sorted cells, with 10%, 30% or 50% of the purified RNA used. Naive CD8 T cells, defined as CD8+CD4-CCR7+CD45RA+, were FACS-sorted into RLT Plus buffer on a BD FACSAria II. To test detection sensitivity, Jurkat RNA equivalent to more than 8 TCR copies was spiked into samples of about 19,000-1,000,000 naive CD8 T cells. Enrichment of CD8 T cells was done with RosetteSep CD8+ T Cell Enrichment Cocktail plus Ficoll-Paque, and ACK red cell lysis came afterward. Comments on this clonotype: Its antigen is currently not known. No clone much larger than this one lies a single base away; base qualities are absent.

Sequenced input: naive CD8+ T cells from blood, with Jurkat cell RNA spiked in. Sample cell subset or site, as interpreted from the label and publication: FACS-sorted CD8+CD4-CCR7+CD45RA+ naive T cells. The sequence was collected from a human donor in good health. Some libraries in this study had Jurkat cell RNA spiked in. The rearranged segments are TRBV7-2 and TRBJ2-1; the D gene lacks a confident call. The base sequence is TGTGCCAGCAGCCGAGACCCCGATTTACTTTATGAGCAGTTCTTC. Its coded protein is CASSRDPDLLYEQFF.